This T cell receptor (beta chain) was observed in a study of T cell responses to AZD1222 COVID-19 vaccine. TCRdb keeps only in-frame clones here, not all; method: immunoSEQ multiplex PCR. The sample lists hundreds of thousands of clones, 93% occurring once. The CDR3 totals 15 residues. The germline gives CDR1 SGHTA, CDR2 FQGNSA. Trimming cost V 4 bases and J 3 bases, with 13 bases left between them. Study results and caveats: Spike-specific TCR breadth rose after two AZD1222 doses, and depth rose as well. Baseline testing showed seropositivity in only six or seven AZD1222 recipients.

Concerning this clone itself: No antigen is known for it.

The genes are TRBV7-2 and TRBJ2-1, with D tentatively TRBD2 (7 bases). The receptor was isolated from an adult in good health. Sequencing used peripheral blood, obtained on day 0 of MenACWY control vaccination. The CDR3 DNA reads as TGTGCCAGCAGCTCAAGGGGGGGCGGCTACAATGAGCAGTTCTTC. It yields the protein CASSSRGGGYNEQFF.